This T cell receptor (beta chain) was captured in a study of shared clonotypes between healthy human individuals. About the study: For every donor, three CD4 naive, three CD4 memory, two CD8 naive and one CD8 memory plates were used.

Germline V gene data show CDR1 as SGDLS and CDR2 as YYNGEE. This CDR3 is built from 15 residues. V shed 0 bases and J 8 bases; nucleotides not matched to a gene: 7. The method was immunoSEQ multiplex PCR; TCRdb's version includes in-frame clones alone and lacks a portion of them. The sample holds just over 2,000,000 clones; roughly 94% are singletons and the top ten take more than 0.1%. The sequenced sample consisted of naive CD4+ T cells sorted from blood. The subset denotes: CD45RA+ positively selected. The sequence derives from a man in his late teens or twenties in good health. V and J are TRBV9 and TRBJ1-4; 7 nucleotides agree with TRBD1. CDR3 protein: CASSVDRGEREKLFF. Written as DNA, the CDR3 is TGTGCCAGCAGCGTAGACAGGGGCGAAAGAGAAAAACTGTTTTTT.